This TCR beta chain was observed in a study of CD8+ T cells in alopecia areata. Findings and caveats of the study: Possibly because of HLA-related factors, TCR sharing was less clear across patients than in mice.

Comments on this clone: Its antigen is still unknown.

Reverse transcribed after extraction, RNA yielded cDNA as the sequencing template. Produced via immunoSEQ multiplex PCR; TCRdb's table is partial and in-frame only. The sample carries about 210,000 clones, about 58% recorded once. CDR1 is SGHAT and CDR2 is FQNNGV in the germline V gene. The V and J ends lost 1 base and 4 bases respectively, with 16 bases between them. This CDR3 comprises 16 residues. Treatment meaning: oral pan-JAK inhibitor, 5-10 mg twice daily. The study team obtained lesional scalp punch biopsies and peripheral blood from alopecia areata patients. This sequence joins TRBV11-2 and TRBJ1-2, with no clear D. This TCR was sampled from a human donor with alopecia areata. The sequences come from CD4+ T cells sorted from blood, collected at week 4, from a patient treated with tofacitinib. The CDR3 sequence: CASSLGSQTPSYGYTF. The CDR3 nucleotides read TGTGCCAGCAGCTTAGGTTCGCAGACTCCCAGCTATGGCTACACCTTC.